Only a few counts were recorded for the clone carrying this T cell receptor (beta chain). No antigen is known for it. This sample stems from a study of cytomegalovirus exposure and HLA in healthy donors. Whole-study results and caveats: As a later analysis showed, several of the most significant clusters appeared to be linked to common viral pathogens. As a later analysis showed, a missense DCLRE1C variant was linked to trimming of TCR beta V- and J-genes. As was reported, the classifier diagnosed cytomegalovirus status with high specificity and sensitivity.

The primer mix had 60 Vbeta and 13 Jbeta primers. Here immunoSEQ multiplex PCR was the method, and the copy in TCRdb shows in-frame clones only, minus some. The sample carries fewer than 100,000 clones, over 75% recorded once. This clonotype was obtained from a male donor in good health and CMV-seropositive. What was sequenced was PBMCs.

The CDR3 region has the DNA TGTGCCAGCAGTTACGGAGGCGGGCGAGGCACTGAAGCTTTCTTT. Encoded protein: CASSYGGGRGTEAFF. The chain is built from TRBV6-6 and TRBJ1-1; no clear D gene. Germline CDR1 and CDR2: MNHNY and SVGAGI (reference sequence). CDR3 size: 15 residues. Trimming took 2 bases from V and 4 from J, leaving 14 bases between them.